The 13 T cell receptor beta chains below were found in one sample sequenced in a study of blood T cell repertoires in COVID-19 (dated by TCRdb to the early 2020s). The library was made by the immunoSEQ multiplex PCR assay. This immuneACCESS table, as held by TCRdb, lists in-frame sequences with V and J called but not all clones. Of the missing ones, under half trace to an unresolved V gene in checked studies; the others have no known cause. The sample table shows roughly 150,000 clones, and 84% are seen once. The top ten clones comprise more than 3% of the sample. The sequencing input was PBMCs or T cells enriched from blood (not recorded which). The source is a man in his fifties in a cohort exposed to, infected with or recovered from COVID-19 (not recorded which).

The chain employs TRBV24-1 and TRBJ2-3; 8 nucleotides align to TRBD2. Germline V gene data show CDR1 as KGHDR and CDR2 as SFDVKD. V shed 9 bases, J shed 0 bases, and the junction held 10 bases outside the gene matches. CDR3 length: 16 residues. The DNA of the CDR3 is TGTGCCACCCAACGGGGGGGCCTTTATAGCACAGATACGCAGTATTTT. This sequence encodes CATQRGGLYSTDTQYF.

The chain combines TRBV6-5 with TRBJ2-2; the match to TRBD2 covers 13 bases. Per germline, CDR1 MNHEY and CDR2 SVGAGI. V lost 11 bases and J lost 7; bases outside the gene matches: 10. This CDR3 is built from 15 residues. The CDR3 region is CAGGTSGGAIGELFF. CDR3 nucleotide sequence: TGTGCCGGCGGTACTAGCGGGGGGGCGATCGGGGAGCTGTTTTTT.

This clone was recorded once. The chain carries TRBV6-5 and TRBJ1-5; 8 nucleotides agree with TRBD1. The CDR3 length is 14 residues. After removal of 0 bases from V and 6 bases from J, the junction contained 1 base not matched to a gene. CDR1 is MNHEY and CDR2 is SVGAGI in the germline V gene. CDR3: CASSYSQGAQPQHF. DNA of the CDR3: TGTGCCAGCAGTTACTCGCAGGGGGCTCAGCCCCAGCATTTT.

The chain combines TRBV6-4 with TRBJ2-1, with D perhaps TRBD1 (6 bases). Deletions cut 2 bases from V and 9 bases from J, with 11 bases between. Germline loops: CDR1 MRHNA, CDR2 SNTAGT. The CDR3 covers 13 residues. CDR3 amino acids: CASSDRGSGEQFF. The CDR3 nucleotides are TGTGCCAGCAGTGACAGGGGGAGTGGTGAGCAGTTCTTC.

To note about this clone: The junction does not match germline at one end; this may be a read error. J is TRBJ2-7 and V is TRBV30; 7 nucleotides match TRBD2. The CDR3 is made up of 13 amino acids. Germline V lookup: CDR1 GTSNPN, CDR2 SVGIG (reference sequence). The CDR3 DNA reads as TGTGCCTGGAGTGTGCAGGGAGGGAACCGGGCACACTTC. Encoded protein: CAWSVQGGNRAHF.

CDR3 protein: CASSIRQDEQFF. The DNA of the CDR3 is TGTGCCAGTAGTATAAGGCAGGATGAGCAGTTCTTC. This sequence joins TRBV19 and TRBJ2-1; D gene uncertain. Germline loops: CDR1 LNHDA, CDR2 SQIVND (reference sequence). Trimming removed 2 bases from V and 8 bases from J, with 7 bases in between. CDR3 length: 12 amino acids. Using reference TRBV19 and TRBJ2-1 for the parts outside the CDR3, the full variable domain is DGGITQSPKYLFRKEGQNVTLSCEQNLNHDAMYWYRQDPGQGLRLIYYSQIVNDFQKGDIAEGYSVSREKKESFPLTVTSAQKNPTAFYLCASSIRQDEQFFGPGTRLTVL.

V usage is TRBV13 and J usage is TRBJ2-7; the D is unclear. V was clipped by 5 bases and J by 0 bases, with 5 bases between them. Germline V CDR1 and CDR2: PRHDT, FYEKMQ (reference sequence). The CDR3 loop spans 12 amino acids. The CDR3 loop reads CASSIHSYEQYF. DNA of the CDR3: TGTGCCAGCAGCATCCACTCCTACGAGCAGTACTTC. The full variable domain, completed using reference TRBV13 and TRBJ2-7, is AAGVIQSPRHLIKEKRETATLKCYPIPRHDTVYWYQQGPGQDPQFLISFYEKMQSDKGSIPDRFSAQQFSDYHSELNMSSLELGDSALYFCASSIHSYEQYFGPGTRLTVT.

This rearrangement joins TRBV5-1 to TRBJ2-1; TRBD2 matches 15 bases. Germline assignment: CDR1 SGHRS and CDR2 YFSETQ. V shed 4 bases and J 0 bases; nucleotides not matched to a gene: 8. This CDR3 comprises 19 residues. The DNA for the CDR3 is TGCGCCAGCAGCACGGGACTAGCGGGAGGCTCGAGCTCCTACAATGAGCAGTTCTTC. Protein sequence: CASSTGLAGGSSSYNEQFF.

The chain has TRBV3-1 (or the pseudogene TRBV3-2) and TRBJ1-2; 7 bases are a match to TRBD1. J was trimmed by 6 bases and V by 5 bases; bases with no gene match: 6. The CDR3 is 13 amino acids. Germline loops: CDR1 LGHDT, CDR2 YNNKEL (reference sequence). This chain's CDR3 is CASSFDRDDGYTF. Here the CDR3 DNA reads TGTGCCAGCAGCTTTGACAGGGATGATGGCTACACCTTC.

The chain links TRBV30 to TRBJ2-7; 9 positions match TRBD2. The CDR3 runs 14 residues. J lost 4 bases, V lost 0 bases, and 4 bases had no gene match. The germline CDR1 and CDR2 sequences are GTSNPN and SVGIG (reference sequence). The CDR3 nucleotides are TGTGCCTGGAGTGTAAGAGCGGGAGGTTACGAGCAGTACTTC. Translated, it gives CAWSVRAGGYEQYF.

This clone was detected once. V and J are TRBV19 and TRBJ2-5, with D maybe TRBD1 (6 bases). CDR3 length equals 12 residues. V was pared by 6 bases and J by 6 bases, with 11 bases between. Per the germline V gene, CDR1 is LNHDA and CDR2 is SQIVND (reference sequence). CDR3 amino acids: CASRQGGKTQYF. The CDR3 coding sequence is TGTGCCAGTAGACAGGGTGGAAAGACCCAGTACTTC.

J is TRBJ1-5 and V is TRBV4-1; no clear D. V lost 0 bases and J lost 3, with 15 bases in between. In germline, CDR1 is MGHRA, CDR2 YSYEKL. The CDR3 contains 17 residues. The CDR3 here is CASSQEPYGITNQPQHF. CDR3 DNA: TGCGCCAGCAGCCAAGAGCCTTACGGGATCACCAATCAGCCCCAGCATTTT.

This clone was counted once. The CDR3 DNA sequence: TGTGCCAGCAGACACCTCCGAGTAGCGGGAACCTCCTACGAGCAGTACTTC. This codes for CASRHLRVAGTSYEQYF. The chain uses TRBV27 and TRBJ2-7; the match to TRBD2 covers 8 bases. Germline V gene sequence: CDR1 MNHEY, CDR2 SMNVEV (reference sequence). The CDR3 is made up of 17 amino acids. The V segment lost 6 bases and the J segment 0 bases; nucleotides outside the gene matches: 13.